What follows are 17 T cell receptor beta chains derived from one specimen sequenced in a study of PD-L1 blockade in urothelial cancer (dated by TCRdb to about 2017). The sample's time point label is to be understood as: peripheral blood 6 weeks after treatment start. The library came from the immunoSEQ multiplex PCR assay. Here the immuneACCESS table is served through TCRdb, limited to in-frame sequences with V and J called. Missing clones are a known gap in these copies; in checked studies unresolved V genes cover under half, and the rest lacks a known reason. The sample includes approximately 120,000 clones, with 86% observed a single time. Of the sample, 2% to 3% falls within the top ten clones. The sequencing used PBMCs, collected around atezolizumab (anti-PD-L1) treatment. Receptors originate from a man aged 50 to 59 with urothelial cancer.

The chain couples TRBV11-2 to TRBJ1-6; D remains unclear. The CDR3 covers 16 residues. Per the germline V gene, CDR1 is SGHAT and CDR2 is FQNNGV. The V end lost 1 base, the J end lost 5 bases, and 12 bases lay between the germline ends. The CDR3 is CASSLGLRENNSPLHF. CDR3 in DNA: TGTGCCAGCAGCTTAGGTCTTAGAGAAAATAATTCACCCCTCCACTTT.

CDR3 loop: CASSPGLAGVMGNEQFF. In nucleotides, the CDR3 is TGTGCCAGCTCACCCGGACTAGCGGGAGTAATGGGCAATGAGCAGTTCTTC. This sequence joins TRBV18 and TRBJ2-1; TRBD2 agrees at 13 bases. Germline V gene data show CDR1 as KGHSH and CDR2 as LQKENI. CDR3 size: 17 residues. Trimming at V came to 3 bases and at J to 6 bases, leaving 8 bases not matched to a gene.

This sequence joins TRBV5-1 and TRBJ2-1; 7 bases match TRBD2. V lost 2 bases, J lost 10 bases, and 12 bases stayed unmatched. There are 15 residues in the CDR3. CDR1 SGHRS and CDR2 YFSETQ come from the germline V gene. The CDR3 is CASSFISGSPGEQFF. In DNA form, the CDR3 reads TGCGCCAGCAGCTTCATTAGCGGGTCCCCAGGGGAGCAGTTCTTC.

This clone was detected once. This sequence joins TRBV6-1 and TRBJ2-3, with 12 bases aligning to TRBD2. After removal of 4 bases from V and 6 bases from J, the junction contained 11 bases not matched to a gene. The CDR3 extends over 17 amino acids. In germline, CDR1 is MNHNS, CDR2 SASEGT. The DNA for the CDR3 is TGTGCCAGCAGTGTTATCCTGACTAGCGGGGGCGGGGATACGCAGTATTTT. Its protein is CASSVILTSGGGDTQYF.

The rearrangement joins TRBV18 to TRBJ2-1; 15 positions match TRBD2. CDR3 length: 17 residues. With 0 bases clipped from V and 8 bases from J, the junction kept 5 bases outside the gene matches. Germline V lookup: CDR1 KGHSH, CDR2 LQKENI. For the CDR3, the DNA is TGTGCCAGCTCACCACCCGGACTAGCGGGAGGGGTTGATGAGCAGTTCTTC. Amino acids: CASSPPGLAGGVDEQFF.

This clone came up once. The rearrangement joins TRBV30 to TRBJ2-7, with D perhaps TRBD2 (6 bases). The V end was cut by 0 bases, the J end by 3 bases, with 12 bases between. Germline-derived CDR1 and CDR2 are GTSNPN and SVGIG (reference sequence). This CDR3 is 14 amino acids long. Written as DNA, the CDR3 is TGTGCCTGGAGTGTAGGTGGGGGAGGCTACGAGCAGTACTTC. Encoded protein: CAWSVGGGGYEQYF.

V gene TRBV7-9 combines with J gene TRBJ2-7; D is undetermined. V was shortened by 5 bases and J by 6 bases, with 14 bases between the two germline ends. Germline lookup yields CDR1 SEHNR and CDR2 FQNEAQ (reference sequence). This CDR3 spans 13 amino acids. CDR3 residues: CASSPVVSGEQYF. The CDR3 coding sequence is TGTGCCAGCAGCCCGGTCGTATCCGGCGAGCAGTACTTC.

The chain employs TRBV29-1 and TRBJ1-5; 9 bases map to TRBD1. The J segment lost 6 bases and the V segment lost 6 bases, leaving 6 bases of the junction unmatched. Germline lookup yields CDR1 SQVTM and CDR2 ANQGSEA. This CDR3 contains 13 residues. As DNA, the CDR3 is TGCAGCGTCCGACAGGGGGGCGGTCAGCCCCAGCATTTT. Translated: CSVRQGGGQPQHF. The full variable domain, rest sourced from reference TRBV29-1 and TRBJ1-5, is SAVISQKPSRDICQRGTSLTIQCQVDSQVTMMFWYRQQPGQSLTLIATANQGSEATYESGFVIDKFPISRPNLTFSTLTVSNMSPEDSSIYLCSVRQGGGQPQHFGDGTRLSIL.

The chain has TRBV6-1 and TRBJ1-1; D remains unclear. The CDR3 is 13 amino acids. V gave up 6 bases and J gave up 5 bases, with 13 bases separating them. Germline CDR1 reads MNHNS; CDR2 reads SASEGT. For the CDR3, the DNA is TGTGCCAGCAGAGAGTCGATCGGGACTGAAGCTTTCTTT. It codes for CASRESIGTEAFF.

This chain uses TRBV28 with TRBJ2-7, with 8 nucleotides matching TRBD1. The CDR3 has 14 amino acids. V lost 10 bases, J lost 2 bases, and 10 bases stayed unmatched. Germline values: CDR1 MDHEN, CDR2 SYDVKM. This CDR3 is CATSLRQGTYEQYF. As DNA, the CDR3 is TGTGCCACCTCACTCCGACAGGGGACCTACGAGCAGTACTTC.

Only one count was recorded for this clone. The rearrangement joins TRBV30 to TRBJ1-6, with 7 bases that match TRBD1. This CDR3 contains 15 residues. Germline CDR1 reads GTSNPN; CDR2 reads SVGIG (reference sequence). Unmatched junction bases numbered 10, after V lost 0 bases and J lost 11 bases. The CDR3 here is CAWSVRTGQSPPLHF. CDR3 nucleotides: TGTGCCTGGAGTGTACGGACAGGCCAGTCGCCACCCCTCCACTTT.

V and J are TRBV7-2 and TRBJ2-2; no firm D call. The CDR3 length is 12 residues. V gave up 5 bases and J gave up 3 bases, with 4 bases separating them. CDR1 is SGHTA, CDR2 FQGNSA, per germline. CDR3 sequence: CASSTYTGELFF. The CDR3 DNA reads TGTGCCAGCAGCACTTACACCGGGGAGCTGTTTTTT. Based on the CDR3 plus reference TRBV7-2 and TRBJ2-2, the full variable domain is GAGVSQSPSNKVTEKGKDVELRCDPISGHTALYWYRQSLGQGLEFLIYFQGNSAPDKSGLPSDRFSAERTGGSVSTLTIQRTQQEDSAVYLCASSTYTGELFFGEGSRLTVL.

The chain uses TRBV5-5 and TRBJ2-5; D not certain. Trimming took 1 base from V and 2 from J, leaving 6 bases between them. The length of the CDR3 is 13 residues. The germline V gene has CDR1 SGHKS and CDR2 YYEKEE (reference sequence). The CDR3 sequence is CASSLTVQETQYF. CDR3 nucleotide sequence: TGTGCCAGCAGCTTGACAGTGCAAGAGACCCAGTACTTC.

This chain uses TRBV2 with TRBJ2-4, with 11 bases fitting TRBD2. The CDR3 is 15 amino acids. The V gene's germline CDR1 is SNHLY and CDR2 FYNNEI. V lost 5 bases, J lost 8 bases, and 8 bases stayed unmatched. Here the CDR3 DNA reads TGTGCCAGCAGTAGACTAGCGGGGAGAGCGGACATTCAGTACTTC. It is translated as CASSRLAGRADIQYF.

The chain joins TRBV11-2 to TRBJ1-2, with D possibly TRBD1 on 5 matching bases. This CDR3 has 14 amino acids. With 3 bases removed from V and 2 bases from J, the gap between germline ends came to 10 bases. Per the germline V gene, CDR1 is SGHAT and CDR2 is FQNNGV. CDR3 in amino acids: CASSLGRQNYGYTF. For the CDR3, the DNA is TGTGCCAGCAGCTTGGGGCGGCAGAACTATGGCTACACCTTC.

The rearrangement uses TRBV18 and TRBJ2-6; TRBD1 matches at 10 bases. Germline CDR1 reads KGHSH; CDR2 reads LQKENI. The CDR3 consists of 18 residues. V trimming: 3 bases; J trimming: 0 bases; junction bases outside the gene matches: 5. CDR3 nucleotide sequence: TGTGCCAGCTCACCGGGACAGGGGACGAGCTCTGGGGCCAACGTCCTGACTTTC. Translation: CASSPGQGTSSGANVLTF.

The chain joins TRBV5-1 to TRBJ1-2; TRBD1 aligns across 10 bases. In germline, CDR1 is SGHRS, CDR2 YFSETQ. V shed 4 bases, J shed 9 bases, and the junction held 9 bases outside the gene matches. This CDR3 has 14 amino acids. The CDR3 region is CASSLPGQGDRYTF. CDR3 coding DNA: TGCGCCAGCAGCCTCCCAGGACAGGGGGATCGCTACACCTTC. Full variable domain (outside the CDR3, taken from reference TRBV5-1 and TRBJ1-2): KAGVTQTPRYLIKTRGQQVTLSCSPISGHRSVSWYQQTPGQGLQFLFEYFSETQRNKGNFPGRFSGRQFSNSRSEMNVSTLELGDSALYLCASSLPGQGDRYTFGSGTRLTVV.